This TCR beta chain was sequenced during a study of blood T cell repertoires in COVID-19. In the study overall: Acute-phase and convalescent COVID-19 samples originated in the United States, Italy and Spain. T cells, B-cell-depleted T cells, or PBMCs supplied cDNA or gDNA.

Deletions cut 5 bases from V and 2 bases from J, with 15 bases between. The CDR3 contains 16 residues. Germline V lookup: CDR1 MNHEY, CDR2 SMNVEV (reference sequence). This clone was observed a handful of times. Methods used by the authors: Reference gene primers were amplified, and this amplification served to estimate nucleated cell counts. Measured with immunoSEQ multiplex PCR; TCRdb has only the in-frame clones, and not every one. That table gives V, J and clone size, and the DNA gave D and trimming. The profile covers some 140,000 clones, with roughly 85% appearing a single time and approximately 4% taken by the ten largest.

The sample consisted of peripheral blood. The chain recombines TRBV27 with TRBJ1-4, with D possibly being TRBD1 (6 bases). The source is a human donor in a cohort sampled during active COVID-19. The CDR3 nucleotides are TGTGCCAGCAGTCAACCAGGGGTTGGTACTAATGAAAAACTGTTTTTT. This codes for CASSQPGVGTNEKLFF.